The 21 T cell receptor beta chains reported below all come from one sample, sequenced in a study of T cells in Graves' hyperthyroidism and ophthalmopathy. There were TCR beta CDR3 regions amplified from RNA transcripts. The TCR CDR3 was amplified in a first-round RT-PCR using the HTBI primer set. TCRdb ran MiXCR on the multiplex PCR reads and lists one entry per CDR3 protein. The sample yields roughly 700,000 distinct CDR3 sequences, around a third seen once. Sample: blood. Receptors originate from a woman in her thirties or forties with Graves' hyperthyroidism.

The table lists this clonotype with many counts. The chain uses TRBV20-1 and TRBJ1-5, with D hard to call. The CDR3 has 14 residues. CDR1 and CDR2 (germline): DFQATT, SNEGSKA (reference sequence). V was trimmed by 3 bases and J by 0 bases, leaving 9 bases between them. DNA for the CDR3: TGCAGTGCTAGTACGCACTCTAGCAATCAGCCCCAGCATTTT. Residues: CSASTHSSNQPQHF.

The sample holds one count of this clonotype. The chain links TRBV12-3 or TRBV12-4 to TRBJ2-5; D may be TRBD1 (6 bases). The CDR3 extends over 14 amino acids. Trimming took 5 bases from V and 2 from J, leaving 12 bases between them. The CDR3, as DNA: TGTGCCAGCAGTGGCGAACAGGGACAAGAGACCCAGTACTTC. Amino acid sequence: CASSGEQGQETQYF.

The chain's CDR3 is CARDQKGLTEAFF. The CDR3 bases are TGTGCTAGAGATCAGAAGGGGCTCACTGAAGCTTTCTTT. The chain employs TRBV25-1 and TRBJ1-1, with a weak D call TRBD1 (5 bases). The CDR3 runs to 13 residues. From germline, CDR1 is MGHDK and CDR2 SYGVNS. Drawing the rest from reference TRBV25-1 and TRBJ1-1, the complete variable domain is EADIYQTPRYLVIGTGKKITLECSQTMGHDKMYWYQQDPGMELHLIHYSYGVNSTEKGDLSSESTVSRIRTEHFPLTLESARPSHTSQYLCARDQKGLTEAFFGQGTRLTVV.

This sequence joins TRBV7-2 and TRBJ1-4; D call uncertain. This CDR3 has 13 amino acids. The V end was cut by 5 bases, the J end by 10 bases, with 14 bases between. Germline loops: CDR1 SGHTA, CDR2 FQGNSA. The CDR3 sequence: CASSAQVGGKLFF. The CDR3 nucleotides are TGTGCCAGCAGCGCACAAGTAGGCGGAAAACTGTTTTTT.

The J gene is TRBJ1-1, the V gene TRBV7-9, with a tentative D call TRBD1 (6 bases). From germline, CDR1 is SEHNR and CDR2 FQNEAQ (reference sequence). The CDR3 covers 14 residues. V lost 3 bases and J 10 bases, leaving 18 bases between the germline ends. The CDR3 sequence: CASSLVNFQGLAFF. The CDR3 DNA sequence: TGTGCCAGCAGCTTGGTTAATTTTCAGGGGTTAGCTTTCTTT. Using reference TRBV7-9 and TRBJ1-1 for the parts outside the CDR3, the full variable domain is DTGVSQNPRHKITKRGQNVTFRCDPISEHNRLYWYRQTLGQGPEFLTYFQNEAQLEKSRLLSDRFSAERPKGSFSTLEIQRTEQGDSAMYLCASSLVNFQGLAFFGQGTRLTVV.

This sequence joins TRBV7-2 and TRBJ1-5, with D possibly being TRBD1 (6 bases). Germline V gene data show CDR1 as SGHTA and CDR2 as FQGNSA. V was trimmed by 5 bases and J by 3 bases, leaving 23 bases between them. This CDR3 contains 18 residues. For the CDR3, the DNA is TGTGCCAGCAGCCACCCGGGACAAAGTAAGGGCTTCAATCAGCCCCAGCATTTT. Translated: CASSHPGQSKGFNQPQHF.

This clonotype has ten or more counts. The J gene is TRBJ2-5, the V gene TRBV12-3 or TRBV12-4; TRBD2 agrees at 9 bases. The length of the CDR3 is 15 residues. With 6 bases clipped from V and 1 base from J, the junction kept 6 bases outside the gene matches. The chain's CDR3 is CASSPRTSAQETQYF. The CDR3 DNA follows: TGTGCCAGCAGCCCGAGGACTAGCGCCCAAGAGACCCAGTACTTC.

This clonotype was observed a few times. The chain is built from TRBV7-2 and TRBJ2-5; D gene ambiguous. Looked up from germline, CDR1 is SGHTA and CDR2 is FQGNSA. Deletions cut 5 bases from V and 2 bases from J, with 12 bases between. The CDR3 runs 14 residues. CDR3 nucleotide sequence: TGTGCCAGCAGCCTCCTGGGCTTACAAGAGACCCAGTACTTC. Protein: CASSLLGLQETQYF.

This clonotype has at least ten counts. The DNA for the CDR3 is TGTGCCAGCAGTTTCAGGACAGGGGCCTACGAGCAGTACTTC. This codes for CASSFRTGAYEQYF. The chain joins TRBV12-3 or TRBV12-4 to TRBJ2-7, with 9 nucleotides matching TRBD1. With V trimmed by 3 bases and J by 2 bases, 2 bases remained unmatched. The CDR3 covers 14 residues.

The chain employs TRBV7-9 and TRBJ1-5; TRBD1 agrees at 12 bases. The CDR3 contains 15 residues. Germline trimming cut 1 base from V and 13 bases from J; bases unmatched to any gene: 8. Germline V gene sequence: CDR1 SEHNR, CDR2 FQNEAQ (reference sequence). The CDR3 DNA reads TGTGCCAGCAGCTTAGTCGGGACAGGGGGCTCAAGACAGCATTTT. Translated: CASSLVGTGGSRQHF.

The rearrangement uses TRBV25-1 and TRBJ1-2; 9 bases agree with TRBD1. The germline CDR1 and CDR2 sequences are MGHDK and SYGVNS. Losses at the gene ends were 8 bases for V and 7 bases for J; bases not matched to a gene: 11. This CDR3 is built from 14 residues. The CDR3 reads CASAPGTGIRGYTF. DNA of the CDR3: TGTGCCAGCGCCCCCGGGACAGGGATCCGTGGCTACACCTTC.

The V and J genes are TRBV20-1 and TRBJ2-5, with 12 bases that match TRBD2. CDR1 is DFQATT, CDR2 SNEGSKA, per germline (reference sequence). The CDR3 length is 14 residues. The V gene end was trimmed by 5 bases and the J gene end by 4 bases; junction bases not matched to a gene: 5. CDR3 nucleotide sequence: TGCAGTGCTCTGCTAGCGGGGGGGAGAGAGACCCAGTACTTC. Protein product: CSALLAGGRETQYF.

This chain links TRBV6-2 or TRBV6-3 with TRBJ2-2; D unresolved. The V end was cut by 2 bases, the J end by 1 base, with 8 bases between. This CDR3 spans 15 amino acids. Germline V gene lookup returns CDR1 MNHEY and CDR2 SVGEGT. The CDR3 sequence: CASSYRVRNTGELFF. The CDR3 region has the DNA TGTGCCAGCAGTTACCGGGTCCGGAACACCGGGGAGCTGTTTTTT.

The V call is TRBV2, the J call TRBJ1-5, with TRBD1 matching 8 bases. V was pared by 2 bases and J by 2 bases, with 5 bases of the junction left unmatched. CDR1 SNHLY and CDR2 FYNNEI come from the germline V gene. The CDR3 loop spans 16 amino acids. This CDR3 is CASSELSGQGNQPQHF. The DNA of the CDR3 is TGTGCCAGCAGTGAATTATCGGGACAGGGCAATCAGCCCCAGCATTTT.

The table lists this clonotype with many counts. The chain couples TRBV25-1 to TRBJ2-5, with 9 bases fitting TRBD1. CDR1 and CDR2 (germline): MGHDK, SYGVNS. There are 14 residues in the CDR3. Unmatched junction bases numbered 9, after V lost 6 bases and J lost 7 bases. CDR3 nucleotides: TGTGCCAGCAGCCTCACAGGGGGCAAGGGGACCCAGTACTTC. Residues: CASSLTGGKGTQYF.

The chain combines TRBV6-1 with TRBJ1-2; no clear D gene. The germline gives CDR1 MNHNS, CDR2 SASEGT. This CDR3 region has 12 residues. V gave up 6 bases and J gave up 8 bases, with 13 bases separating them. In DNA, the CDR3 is TGTGCCAGCAGCACCCAGACTAGCGGCTACACCTTC. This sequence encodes CASSTQTSGYTF.

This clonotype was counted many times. The CDR3 sequence is CSVEDSKGQGGYTF. As DNA, the CDR3 is TGCAGCGTTGAAGATTCAAAAGGGCAGGGTGGCTACACCTTC. This rearrangement joins TRBV29-1 to TRBJ1-2; possibly TRBD1 for D (5 bases). Germline CDR1 is SQVTM and CDR2 is ANQGSEA. The CDR3 has 14 amino acids. V shed 0 bases and J shed 7 bases, with 15 bases lying between them.

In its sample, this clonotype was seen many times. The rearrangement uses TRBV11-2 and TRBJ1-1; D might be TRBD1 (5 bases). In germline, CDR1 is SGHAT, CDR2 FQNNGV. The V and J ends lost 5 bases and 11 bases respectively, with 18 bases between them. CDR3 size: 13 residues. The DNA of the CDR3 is TGTGCCAGCAGCACCTCCCAGGGAGCCTATGCTTTCTTT. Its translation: CASSTSQGAYAFF.

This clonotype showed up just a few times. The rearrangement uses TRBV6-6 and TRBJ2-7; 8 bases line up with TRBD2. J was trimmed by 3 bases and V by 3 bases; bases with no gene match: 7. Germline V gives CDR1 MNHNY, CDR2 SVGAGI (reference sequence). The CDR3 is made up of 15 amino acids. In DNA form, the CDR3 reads TGTGCCAGCAGTTATGGCAGTAGCGGGATCTACGAGCAGTACTTC. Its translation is CASSYGSSGIYEQYF.

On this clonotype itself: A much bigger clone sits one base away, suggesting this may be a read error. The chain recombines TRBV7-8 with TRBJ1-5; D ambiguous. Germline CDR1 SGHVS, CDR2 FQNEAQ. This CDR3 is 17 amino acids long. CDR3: CVSSLARFEPGNQPQHF. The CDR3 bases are TGTGTCAGCAGCTTAGCGCGGTTTGAACCCGGCAATCAGCCCCAGCATTTT. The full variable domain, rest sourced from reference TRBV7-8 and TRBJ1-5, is GAGVSQSPRYKVAKRGQDVALRCDPISGHVSLFWYQQALGQGPEFLTYFQNEAQLDKSGLPSDRFFAERPEGSVSTLKIQRTQQEDSAVYLCVSSLARFEPGNQPQHFGDGTRLSIL.

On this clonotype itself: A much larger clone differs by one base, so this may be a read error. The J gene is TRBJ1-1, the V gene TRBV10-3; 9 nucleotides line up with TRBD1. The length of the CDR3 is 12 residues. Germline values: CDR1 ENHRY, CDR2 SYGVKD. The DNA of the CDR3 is TGTGCCAGCAGTTACGTGGGACAGGGTGCTTTCTTT. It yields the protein CASSYVGQGAFF.